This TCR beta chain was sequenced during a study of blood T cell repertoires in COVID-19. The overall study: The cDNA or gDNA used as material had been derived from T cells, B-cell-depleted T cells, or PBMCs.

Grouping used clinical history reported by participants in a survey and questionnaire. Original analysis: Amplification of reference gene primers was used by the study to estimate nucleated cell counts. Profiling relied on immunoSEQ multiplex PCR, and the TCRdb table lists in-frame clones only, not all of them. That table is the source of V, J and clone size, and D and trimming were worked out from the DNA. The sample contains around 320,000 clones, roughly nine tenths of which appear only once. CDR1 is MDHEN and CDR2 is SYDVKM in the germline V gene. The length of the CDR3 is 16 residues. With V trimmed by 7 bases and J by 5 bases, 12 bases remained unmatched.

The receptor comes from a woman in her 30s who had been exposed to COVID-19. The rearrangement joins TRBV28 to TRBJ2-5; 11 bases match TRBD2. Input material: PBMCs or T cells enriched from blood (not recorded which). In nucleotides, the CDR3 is TGTGCCAGCACCAAATCACTAGCGGGGGTCGGTGAGACCCAGTACTTC. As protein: CASTKSLAGVGETQYF.